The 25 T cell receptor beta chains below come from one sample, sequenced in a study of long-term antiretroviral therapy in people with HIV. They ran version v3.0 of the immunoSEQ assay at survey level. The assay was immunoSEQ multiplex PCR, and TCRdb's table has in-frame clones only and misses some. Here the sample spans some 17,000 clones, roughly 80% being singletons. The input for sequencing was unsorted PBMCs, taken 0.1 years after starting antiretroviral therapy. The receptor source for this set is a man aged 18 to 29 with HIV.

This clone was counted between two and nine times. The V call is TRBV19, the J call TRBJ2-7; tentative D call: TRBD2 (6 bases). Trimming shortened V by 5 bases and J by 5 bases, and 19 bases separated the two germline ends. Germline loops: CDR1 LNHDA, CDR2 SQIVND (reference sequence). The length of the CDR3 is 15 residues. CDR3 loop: CASSPLGGSRDEQYF. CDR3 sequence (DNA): TGTGCCAGTAGTCCCCTGGGGGGTTCTCGTGACGAGCAGTACTTC.

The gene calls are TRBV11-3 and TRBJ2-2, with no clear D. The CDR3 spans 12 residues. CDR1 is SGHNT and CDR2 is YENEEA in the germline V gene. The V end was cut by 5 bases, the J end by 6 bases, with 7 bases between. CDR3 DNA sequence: TGTGCCAGCAGCCCTTATTCCGGGGAGCTGTTTTTT. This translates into CASSPYSGELFF.

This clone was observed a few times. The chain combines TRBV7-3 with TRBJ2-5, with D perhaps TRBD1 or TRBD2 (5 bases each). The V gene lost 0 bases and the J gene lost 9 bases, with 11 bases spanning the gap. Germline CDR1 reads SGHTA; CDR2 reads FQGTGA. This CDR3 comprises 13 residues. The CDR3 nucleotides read TGTGCCAGCAGCTTAACCGGCTTGGGGGCCCAGTACTTC. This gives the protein CASSLTGLGAQYF.

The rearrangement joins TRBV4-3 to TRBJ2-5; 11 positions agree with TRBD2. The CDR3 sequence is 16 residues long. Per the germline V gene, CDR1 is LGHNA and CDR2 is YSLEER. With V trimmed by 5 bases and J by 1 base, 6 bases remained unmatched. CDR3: CASSTSSGGTQETQYF. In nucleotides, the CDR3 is TGCGCCAGCAGCACCTCTAGCGGGGGGACCCAAGAGACCCAGTACTTC.

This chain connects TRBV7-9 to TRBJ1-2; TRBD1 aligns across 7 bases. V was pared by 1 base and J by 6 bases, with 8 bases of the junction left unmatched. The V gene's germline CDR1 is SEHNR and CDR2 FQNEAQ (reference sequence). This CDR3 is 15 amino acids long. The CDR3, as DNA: TGTGCCAGCAGCTTAGTAGGACAGGTGTCGGATGGCTACACCTTC. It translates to CASSLVGQVSDGYTF.

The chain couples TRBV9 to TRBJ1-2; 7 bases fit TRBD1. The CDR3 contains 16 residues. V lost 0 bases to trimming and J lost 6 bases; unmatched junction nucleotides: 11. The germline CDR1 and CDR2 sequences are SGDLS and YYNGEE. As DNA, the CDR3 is TGTGCCAGCAGCGTAGATCCGACAGGGCGGCAAAATGGCTACACCTTC. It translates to CASSVDPTGRQNGYTF.

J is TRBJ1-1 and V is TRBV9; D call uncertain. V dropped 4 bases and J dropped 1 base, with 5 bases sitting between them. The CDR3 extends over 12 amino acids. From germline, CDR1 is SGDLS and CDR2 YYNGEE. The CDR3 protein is CASSLGNTEAFF. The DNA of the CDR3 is TGTGCCAGCAGCCTGGGGAACACTGAAGCTTTCTTT.

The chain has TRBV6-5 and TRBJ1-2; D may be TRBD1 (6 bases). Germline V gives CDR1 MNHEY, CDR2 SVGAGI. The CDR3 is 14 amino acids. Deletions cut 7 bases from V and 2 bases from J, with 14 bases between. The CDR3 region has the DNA TGTGCCAGCACCCCCGGAGGACAGAACTATGGCTACACCTTC. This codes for CASTPGGQNYGYTF.

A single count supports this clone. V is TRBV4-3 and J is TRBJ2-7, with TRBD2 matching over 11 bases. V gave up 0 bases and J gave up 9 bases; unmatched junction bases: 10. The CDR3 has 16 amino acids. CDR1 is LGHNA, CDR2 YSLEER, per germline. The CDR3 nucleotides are TGCGCCAGCAGCCAAGATATAGCGGGAGGGCGATTGAGGCAGTACTTC. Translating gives CASSQDIAGGRLRQYF.

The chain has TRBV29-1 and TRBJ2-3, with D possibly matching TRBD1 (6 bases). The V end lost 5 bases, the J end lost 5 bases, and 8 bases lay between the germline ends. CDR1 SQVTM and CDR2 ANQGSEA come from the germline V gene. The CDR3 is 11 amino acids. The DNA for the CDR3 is TGCAGCGTTAGACAGGTAGATACGCAGTATTTT. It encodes CSVRQVDTQYF.

DNA for the CDR3: TGTGCCAACTCCCGGGACTCTGAAGCTTTCTTT. Encoded protein: CANSRDSEAFF. This chain connects TRBV2 to TRBJ1-1, with a weak D call TRBD1 (5 bases). The length of the CDR3 is 11 residues. The V and J ends lost 10 bases and 6 bases respectively, with 12 bases between them. Per germline, CDR1 SNHLY and CDR2 FYNNEI. The full variable domain, rest sourced from reference TRBV2 and TRBJ1-1, is EPEVTQTPSHQVTQMGQEVILRCVPISNHLYFYWYRQILGQKVEFLVSFYNNEISEKSEIFDDQFSVERPDGSNFTLKIRSTKLEDSAMYFCANSRDSEAFFGQGTRLTVV.

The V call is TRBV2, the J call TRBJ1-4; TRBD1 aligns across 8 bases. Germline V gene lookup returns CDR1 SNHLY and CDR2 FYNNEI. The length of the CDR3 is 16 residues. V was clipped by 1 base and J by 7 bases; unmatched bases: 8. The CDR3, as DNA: TGTGCCAGCAGTGAAGGAGAGACAGGGGTTGGTGAAAAACTGTTTTTT. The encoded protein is CASSEGETGVGEKLFF.

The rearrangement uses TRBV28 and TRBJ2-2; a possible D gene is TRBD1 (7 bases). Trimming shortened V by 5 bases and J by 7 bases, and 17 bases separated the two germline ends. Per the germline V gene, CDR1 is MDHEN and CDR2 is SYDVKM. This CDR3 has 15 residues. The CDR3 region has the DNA TGTGCCAGCAGTGCGGGATCAGGGGGAGTCGGGGAGCTGTTTTTT. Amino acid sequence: CASSAGSGGVGELFF.

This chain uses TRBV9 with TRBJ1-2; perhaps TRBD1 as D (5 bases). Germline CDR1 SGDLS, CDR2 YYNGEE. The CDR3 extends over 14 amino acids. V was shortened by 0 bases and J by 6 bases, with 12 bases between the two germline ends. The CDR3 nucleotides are TGTGCCAGCAGCGTAGCCGTAGGGGTTAATGGCTACACCTTC. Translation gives CASSVAVGVNGYTF.

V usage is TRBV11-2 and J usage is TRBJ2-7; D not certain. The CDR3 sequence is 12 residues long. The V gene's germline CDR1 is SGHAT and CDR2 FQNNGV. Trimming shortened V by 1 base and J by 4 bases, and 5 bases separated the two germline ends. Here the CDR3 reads CASSLVRYEQYF. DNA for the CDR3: TGTGCCAGCAGCTTAGTTCGGTACGAGCAGTACTTC.

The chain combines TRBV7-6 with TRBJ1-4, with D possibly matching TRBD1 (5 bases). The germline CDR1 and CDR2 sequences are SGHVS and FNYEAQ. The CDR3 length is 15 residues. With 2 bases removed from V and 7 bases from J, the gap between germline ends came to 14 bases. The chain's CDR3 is CASSLSPGTGEKLFF. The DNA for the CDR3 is TGTGCCAGCAGCTTATCACCAGGGACCGGTGAAAAACTGTTTTTT.

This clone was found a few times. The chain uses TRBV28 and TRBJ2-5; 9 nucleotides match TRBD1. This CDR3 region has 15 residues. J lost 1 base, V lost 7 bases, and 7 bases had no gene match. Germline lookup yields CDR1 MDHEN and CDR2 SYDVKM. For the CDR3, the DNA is TGTGCCAGCACCTTACAGGGGGCCATCCAAGAGACCCAGTACTTC. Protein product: CASTLQGAIQETQYF.

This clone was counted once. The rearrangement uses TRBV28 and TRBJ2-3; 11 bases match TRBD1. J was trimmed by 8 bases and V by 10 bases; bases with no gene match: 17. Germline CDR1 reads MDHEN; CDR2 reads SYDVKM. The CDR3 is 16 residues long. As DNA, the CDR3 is TGTGCCACCACACTAAGAAGGGACAGGGGGTATGGTACGCAGTATTTT. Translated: CATTLRRDRGYGTQYF.

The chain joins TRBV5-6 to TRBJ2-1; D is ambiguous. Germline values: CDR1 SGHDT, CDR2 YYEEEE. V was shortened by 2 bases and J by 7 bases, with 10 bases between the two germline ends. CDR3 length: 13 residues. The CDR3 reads CASSLGAGNEQFF. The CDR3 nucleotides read TGTGCCAGCAGCTTAGGAGCCGGGAATGAGCAGTTCTTC.

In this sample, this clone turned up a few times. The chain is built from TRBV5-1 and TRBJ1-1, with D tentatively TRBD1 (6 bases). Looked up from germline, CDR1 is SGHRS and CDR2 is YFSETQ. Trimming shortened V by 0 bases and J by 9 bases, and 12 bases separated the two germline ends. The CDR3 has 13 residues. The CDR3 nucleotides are TGCGCCAGCAGCTTGGCTCCCAGGGGCCAAGCTTTCTTT. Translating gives CASSLAPRGQAFF.

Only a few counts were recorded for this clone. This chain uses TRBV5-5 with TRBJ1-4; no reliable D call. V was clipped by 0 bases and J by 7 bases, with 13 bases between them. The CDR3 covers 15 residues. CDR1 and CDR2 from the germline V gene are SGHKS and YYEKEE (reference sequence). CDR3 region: CASSLGGGIVEKLFF. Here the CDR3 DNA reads TGTGCCAGCAGCTTGGGCGGAGGGATAGTTGAAAAACTGTTTTTT.

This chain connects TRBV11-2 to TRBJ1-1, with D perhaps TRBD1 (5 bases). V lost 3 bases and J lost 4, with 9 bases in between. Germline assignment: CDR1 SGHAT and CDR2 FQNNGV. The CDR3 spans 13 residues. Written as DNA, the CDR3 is TGTGCCAGCAGCTTTGGGACGGGCACTGAAGCTTTCTTT. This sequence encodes CASSFGTGTEAFF.

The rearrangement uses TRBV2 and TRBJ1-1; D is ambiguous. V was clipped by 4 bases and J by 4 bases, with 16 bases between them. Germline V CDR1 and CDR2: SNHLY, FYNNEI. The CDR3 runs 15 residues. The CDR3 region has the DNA TGTGCCAGCAGTGGGTTAGGGCAGCAGGTCACTGAAGCTTTCTTT. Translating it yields CASSGLGQQVTEAFF.

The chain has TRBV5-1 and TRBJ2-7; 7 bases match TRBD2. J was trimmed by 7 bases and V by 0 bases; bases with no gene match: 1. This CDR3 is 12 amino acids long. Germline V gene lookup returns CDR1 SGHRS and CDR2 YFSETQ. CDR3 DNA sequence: TGCGCCAGCAGCTTGGCCGGGGGGGAGCAGTACTTC. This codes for CASSLAGGEQYF. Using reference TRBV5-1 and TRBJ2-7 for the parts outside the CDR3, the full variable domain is KAGVTQTPRYLIKTRGQQVTLSCSPISGHRSVSWYQQTPGQGLQFLFEYFSETQRNKGNFPGRFSGRQFSNSRSEMNVSTLELGDSALYLCASSLAGGEQYFGPGTRLTVT.

This CDR3 is CASSPRQNGYEQYF. CDR3 DNA: TGTGCCAGCAGCCCCCGACAGAACGGGTACGAGCAGTACTTC. The chain has TRBV5-6 and TRBJ2-7, with a tentative D call TRBD1 (5 bases). V was clipped by 4 bases and J by 4 bases, with 15 bases between them. This CDR3 has 14 amino acids. CDR1 is SGHDT and CDR2 is YYEEEE in the germline V gene.